This passage covers 22 T cell receptor beta chains from one sample sequenced in a study of PD-L1 blockade in urothelial cancer. Clones were sequenced by immunoSEQ multiplex PCR, and TCRdb holds only the in-frame ones, with some missing. This table has 75,000 to 95,000 clones, 90% to 95% appearing once. The sequences come from PBMCs, collected around atezolizumab (anti-PD-L1) treatment. Receptors originate from a man in his fifties or sixties with urothelial cancer.

This rearrangement joins TRBV18 to TRBJ1-5; TRBD1 might be the D (6 bases). Per the germline V gene, CDR1 is KGHSH and CDR2 is LQKENI. The CDR3 extends over 14 amino acids. V was clipped by 6 bases and J by 7 bases, with 16 bases between them. As DNA, the CDR3 is TGTGCCAGCTCCCCTTACAGGGAAGGACAGCCCCAGCATTTT. This gives the protein CASSPYREGQPQHF.

The rearrangement uses TRBV5-4 and TRBJ2-7; the match to TRBD1 covers 8 bases. The V and J ends lost 4 bases and 6 bases, in that order; junction bases with no gene match: 12. CDR1 is SGHNT, CDR2 YYREEE, per germline (reference sequence). The CDR3 loop spans 15 amino acids. As DNA, the CDR3 is TGTGCCAGCAGCCCGATGACAGGGGTGTACGTCGAGCAGTACTTC. Translation gives CASSPMTGVYVEQYF.

The V gene is TRBV5-6, the J gene TRBJ2-7; 7 bases match TRBD2. The CDR3 runs to 15 residues. V shed 6 bases and J 2 bases; nucleotides not matched to a gene: 11. In germline, CDR1 is SGHDT, CDR2 YYEEEE. The CDR3 bases are TGTGCCAGCACCCTTGGGCTAGCGGTACCCTACGAGCAGTACTTC. It yields the protein CASTLGLAVPYEQYF.

The chain employs TRBV6-5 and TRBJ1-1; 11 bases fit TRBD1. This CDR3 has 15 amino acids. Looked up from germline, CDR1 is MNHEY and CDR2 is SVGAGI. V was pared by 6 bases and J by 4 bases, with 7 bases of the junction left unmatched. The CDR3 DNA reads TGTGCCAGCAGCGGACAGGGGGCGCGTGGCACTGAAGCTTTCTTT. Its protein is CASSGQGARGTEAFF.

This chain joins TRBV7-2 and TRBJ2-7; TRBD1 matches at 8 bases. This CDR3 comprises 15 residues. Germline assignment: CDR1 SGHTA and CDR2 FQGNSA. The J segment lost 0 bases and the V segment lost 5 bases, leaving 6 bases of the junction unmatched. The CDR3, as DNA: TGTGCCAGCAGCGTACAGCAGGGGGCCTCCTACGAGCAGTACTTC. Translating it yields CASSVQQGASYEQYF.

The chain combines TRBV29-1 with TRBJ2-5; perhaps TRBD1 as D (5 bases). V lost 5 bases, J lost 5 bases, and 15 bases lay in between. The germline gives CDR1 SQVTM, CDR2 ANQGSEA. This CDR3 is 13 amino acids long. CDR3 sequence: CSVSQGGRETQYF. The CDR3 nucleotides read TGCAGCGTTTCCCAGGGCGGCCGGGAGACCCAGTACTTC.

V usage is TRBV6-1 and J usage is TRBJ2-5; D is perhaps TRBD2 (7 bases). The CDR3 sequence is 14 residues long. Trimming took off 1 base at V and 6 bases at J, with 12 bases between the two ends. Per germline, CDR1 MNHNS and CDR2 SASEGT. CDR3 residues: CASSEERGGQTQYF. The CDR3 nucleotides are TGTGCCAGCAGTGAAGAGAGGGGGGGGCAGACCCAGTACTTC.

This chain connects TRBV7-2 to TRBJ2-7, with TRBD1 matching 9 bases. The CDR3 sequence is 15 residues long. Germline-derived CDR1 and CDR2 are SGHTA and FQGNSA. The trim removed 1 base at V and 3 bases at J, leaving 4 bases unmatched. The chain's CDR3 is CASSLGGQGGYEQYF. CDR3 in DNA: TGTGCCAGCAGCTTAGGGGGACAGGGTGGCTACGAGCAGTACTTC.

The chain recombines TRBV5-1 with TRBJ2-7; D gene ambiguous. This CDR3 is 14 amino acids long. Germline lookup yields CDR1 SGHRS and CDR2 YFSETQ. The V gene lost 0 bases and the J gene lost 1 base, with 8 bases spanning the gap. The CDR3 nucleotides are TGCGCCAGCAGCTTGGAGGTCAGGTCCTACGAGCAGTACTTC. Translated, it gives CASSLEVRSYEQYF.

CDR3 sequence reads: CASSLGVAGTDYF. CDR3 in DNA: TGCGCCAGCAGCTTGGGGGTCGCAGGAACTGATTACTTC. V usage is TRBV5-1 and J usage is TRBJ2-5; D uncertain. Looked up from germline, CDR1 is SGHRS and CDR2 is YFSETQ. The CDR3 consists of 13 residues. Trimming cost V 0 bases and J 14 bases, with 17 bases left between them.

The genes are TRBV27 and TRBJ2-3, with 11 bases that match TRBD2. V shed 4 bases, J shed 4 bases, and the junction held 7 bases outside the gene matches. CDR1 and CDR2 (germline): MNHEY, SMNVEV (reference sequence). This CDR3 is 16 amino acids long. DNA of the CDR3: TGTGCCAGCAGTTCCTTTAGCGGGGGGGCCCCAGATACGCAGTATTTT. Protein sequence: CASSSFSGGAPDTQYF.

The chain employs TRBV19 and TRBJ1-5, with D possibly TRBD1 on 6 matching bases. Looked up from germline, CDR1 is LNHDA and CDR2 is SQIVND (reference sequence). The CDR3 contains 15 residues. Trimming shortened V by 5 bases and J by 0 bases, and 11 bases separated the two germline ends. In DNA form, the CDR3 reads TGTGCCAGTAGTGAGACAGGTATTAGCAATCAGCCCCAGCATTTT. Translating it yields CASSETGISNQPQHF.

The CDR3: CASSSEGPGSPLHF. Here the CDR3 DNA reads TGCGCCAGCAGCTCGGAGGGGCCAGGTTCACCCCTCCACTTT. The rearrangement links TRBV5-1 to TRBJ1-6, with D perhaps matching TRBD1 (5 bases). CDR3 size: 14 residues. Germline CDR1 and CDR2: SGHRS and YFSETQ. V was pared by 3 bases and J by 9 bases, with 13 bases between.

The V gene is TRBV7-2, the J gene TRBJ2-2; perhaps TRBD2 as D (5 bases). CDR1 is SGHTA and CDR2 is FQGNSA in the germline V gene. V dropped 3 bases and J dropped 5 bases, with 10 bases sitting between them. This CDR3 region has 14 residues. The CDR3 DNA reads TGTGCCAGCAGCTTGGACTTGTATACCGGGGAGCTGTTTTTT. This translates into CASSLDLYTGELFF. The whole variable domain, filled in from reference TRBV7-2 and TRBJ2-2, reads GAGVSQSPSNKVTEKGKDVELRCDPISGHTALYWYRQSLGQGLEFLIYFQGNSAPDKSGLPSDRFSAERTGGSVSTLTIQRTQQEDSAVYLCASSLDLYTGELFFGEGSRLTVL.

This chain links TRBV5-1 with TRBJ2-3; no clear D. Trimming removed 5 bases from V and 1 base from J, with 11 bases in between. In germline, CDR1 is SGHRS, CDR2 YFSETQ. The CDR3 sequence is 14 residues long. CDR3 bases: TGCGCCAGCAGACCCGACCGGGGCACAGATACGCAGTATTTT. It codes for CASRPDRGTDTQYF.

The rearrangement uses TRBV4-2 and TRBJ2-2, with 8 bases matching TRBD2. Per germline, CDR1 LGHNA and CDR2 YNFKEQ. The J segment lost 6 bases and the V segment lost 2 bases, leaving 23 bases of the junction unmatched. This CDR3 has 21 amino acids. The CDR3 sequence: CASSQIYLPGIRGGLSGELFF. The DNA for the CDR3 is TGTGCCAGCAGCCAAATCTACCTCCCGGGGATACGGGGGGGCCTATCCGGGGAGCTGTTTTTT.

This clone was detected once. The chain employs TRBV5-4 and TRBJ1-2; D is uncertain. The CDR3 contains 13 residues. The germline gives CDR1 SGHNT, CDR2 YYREEE (reference sequence). Trimming stripped 3 bases from V and 5 bases from J, with 11 bases between. The CDR3 is CASSSSHLYGYTF. DNA of the CDR3: TGTGCCAGCAGCTCTAGTCATTTGTATGGCTACACCTTC. The full variable domain, completed using reference TRBV5-4 and TRBJ1-2, is ETGVTQSPTHLIKTRGQQVTLRCSSQSGHNTVSWYQQALGQGPQFIFQYYREEENGRGNFPPRFSGLQFPNYSSELNVNALELDDSALYLCASSSSHLYGYTFGSGTRLTVV.

The rearrangement links TRBV5-1 to TRBJ2-3, with 7 bases lining up with TRBD2. This CDR3 region has 15 residues. With V trimmed by 4 bases and J by 3 bases, 8 bases remained unmatched. Looked up from germline, CDR1 is SGHRS and CDR2 is YFSETQ. CDR3 coding DNA: TGCGCCAGCAGCGTCTTACGCGGGGGAACAGATACGCAGTATTTT. It yields the protein CASSVLRGGTDTQYF.

V usage is TRBV7-8 and J usage is TRBJ2-2, with no clear D. Germline V gene sequence: CDR1 SGHVS, CDR2 FQNEAQ. V lost 0 bases to trimming and J lost 1 base, with 6 bases between them. The CDR3 loop spans 15 amino acids. This CDR3 is CASSLARVNTGELFF. CDR3 coding DNA: TGTGCCAGCAGCTTAGCGAGAGTGAACACCGGGGAGCTGTTTTTT.

The rearrangement links TRBV10-3 to TRBJ2-1, with TRBD1 matching 10 bases. Germline-derived CDR1 and CDR2 are ENHRY and SYGVKD. The CDR3 runs to 15 residues. Trimming cost V 8 bases and J 6 bases; bases outside gene matches: 10. The CDR3 sequence is CAIGAGTGVINEQFF. The CDR3, as DNA: TGTGCCATCGGGGCCGGGACAGGGGTTATCAATGAGCAGTTCTTC.

The J gene is TRBJ1-2, the V gene TRBV10-3; D ambiguous. Germline V lookup: CDR1 ENHRY, CDR2 SYGVKD. CDR3 size: 14 residues. Trimming cost V 4 bases and J 2 bases, with 11 bases left between them. The CDR3 DNA is TGTGCCATCAGTGGAGAGAGAAAAAACTATGGCTACACCTTC. Residues: CAISGERKNYGYTF.

This sequence joins TRBV18 and TRBJ2-1; maybe TRBD1 (7 bases). The CDR3 length is 16 residues. V was trimmed by 0 bases and J by 4 bases, leaving 13 bases between them. The germline gives CDR1 KGHSH, CDR2 LQKENI. The CDR3 region is CASSPPGRGEYNEQFF. CDR3 in DNA: TGTGCCAGCTCACCACCGGGCAGGGGGGAATACAATGAGCAGTTCTTC.